This TCR beta chain was retrieved from a study of blood T cell repertoires in COVID-19. About the study: In each case, the material was cDNA or gDNA derived from T cells, B-cell-depleted T cells, or PBMCs.

The germline gives CDR1 LGHDT, CDR2 YNNKEL (reference sequence). The CDR3 covers 14 residues. V lost 0 bases to trimming and J lost 6 bases; unmatched junction nucleotides: 3. In the source study's methods: Estimated nucleated cell counts came from reference gene primer amplification. TCRdb keeps only in-frame clones here, not all; method: immunoSEQ multiplex PCR. V, J and clone size were drawn from that table, and D and trimming were deduced from the DNA. The sample contains around 99,000 clones, 90% of which appear only once. The specimen sequenced was peripheral blood. The V and J genes are TRBV3-1 (or the pseudogene TRBV3-2) and TRBJ2-3; 7 nucleotides agree with TRBD2. The TCR comes from a man aged 50-59 years with acute or convalescent COVID-19. CDR3 in DNA: TGTGCCAGCAGCCAAGAGAGCGGGGTTGATACGCAGTATTTT. Translation gives CASSQESGVDTQYF.